Below, 26 T cell receptor beta chains from the same sample are listed, as sequenced in a study of identical twins. TCRdb processed the 5' RACE reads anew with MiXCR; each CDR3 protein has one entry. The sample contains about 1.7 million distinct CDR3 sequences, less than 40% of which appear only once. The sample consisted of cord blood. Receptors originate from a newborn girl in good health.

The chain uses TRBV7-2 and TRBJ2-7; no firm D call. Trimming took off 0 bases at V and 3 bases at J, with 9 bases between the two ends. This CDR3 is built from 14 residues. Germline V gene sequence: CDR1 SGHTA, CDR2 FQGNSA. In nucleotides, the CDR3 is TGTGCCAGCAGCTTAGCCAGGAAAGACTACGAGCAGTACTTC. It translates to CASSLARKDYEQYF. Variable domain in full (rest from reference TRBV7-2 and TRBJ2-7): GAGVSQSPSNKVTEKGKDVELRCDPISGHTALYWYRQSLGQGLEFLIYFQGNSAPDKSGLPSDRFSAERTGGSVSTLTIQRTQQEDSAVYLCASSLARKDYEQYFGPGTRLTVT.

The chain employs TRBV3-1 and TRBJ2-7; 7 bases fit TRBD2. CDR1 and CDR2 from the germline V gene are LGHDT and YNNKEL (reference sequence). The trim removed 1 base at V and 7 bases at J, leaving 16 bases unmatched. This CDR3 region has 17 residues. The CDR3 bases are TGTGCCAGCAGCCAAGTTTCTGCGGGAGAGACTTTGAATGAGCAGTACTTC. It specifies CASSQVSAGETLNEQYF.

There are a few counts of this clonotype. One end of the junction is discordant with germline, which a read error may explain. The chain couples TRBV7-9 to TRBJ2-3, with 15 nucleotides matching TRBD2. Germline V gene lookup returns CDR1 SEHNR and CDR2 FQNEAQ (reference sequence). The CDR3 is 16 residues long. The CDR3 DNA follows: TGTGCCAGCAGCCGGGGACTAGCGGGGGGCACAGGTACGCAGTATTTT. Encoded protein: CASSRGLAGGTGTQYF.

This clonotype was detected only a few times. The genes are TRBV10-3 and TRBJ2-3; tentatively, D is TRBD1 or TRBD2 (5 bases each). CDR1 is ENHRY, CDR2 SYGVKD, per germline. This CDR3 has 15 residues. Between the trimmed V and J ends, which lost 2 bases and 2 bases, there was a span of 11 bases. The CDR3 DNA reads TGTGCCATCAGTGAGGAGGCAGGGACCACAGATACGCAGTATTTT. It encodes CAISEEAGTTDTQYF.

This clonotype was counted only a few times. The gene calls are TRBV20-1 and TRBJ2-1; unclear D gene. The V gene lost 5 bases and the J gene lost 4 bases, with 21 bases spanning the gap. Germline CDR1 is DFQATT and CDR2 is SNEGSKA (reference sequence). The CDR3 is 16 residues long. CDR3 nucleotide sequence: TGCAGTGCTGTCCCGTTTGGGGATCACGGGTACAATGAGCAGTTCTTC. It translates to CSAVPFGDHGYNEQFF.

This clonotype was seen ten or more times. The chain has TRBV6-5 and TRBJ2-3; D gene uncertain. The CDR3 extends over 14 amino acids. Trimming took off 0 bases at V and 6 bases at J, with 10 bases between the two ends. CDR1 is MNHEY, CDR2 SVGAGI, per germline. The CDR3 protein is CASSYSSWADTQYF. The CDR3 DNA follows: TGTGCCAGCAGTTACTCGAGTTGGGCGGATACGCAGTATTTT.

This sequence joins TRBV20-1 and TRBJ2-1; D gene unclear. V was pared by 5 bases and J by 1 base, with 15 bases between. The CDR3 length is 15 residues. The germline gives CDR1 DFQATT, CDR2 SNEGSKA (reference sequence). CDR3 bases: TGCAGTGCTCTAGATCGCGTCCAATCCTACAATGAGCAGTTCTTC. It codes for CSALDRVQSYNEQFF.

This clonotype was seen at least ten times. The CDR3 is CSVEGGLAGSTDTQYF. The DNA of the CDR3 is TGCAGCGTTGAAGGTGGACTAGCGGGGTCCACAGATACGCAGTATTTT. This chain uses TRBV29-1 with TRBJ2-3, with 12 bases aligning to TRBD2. CDR1 SQVTM and CDR2 ANQGSEA come from the germline V gene. The CDR3 sequence is 16 residues long. The V segment lost 1 base and the J segment 2 bases; nucleotides outside the gene matches: 4.

This clonotype was found many times. V usage is TRBV18 and J usage is TRBJ2-3; a possible D gene is TRBD1 (5 bases). Looked up from germline, CDR1 is KGHSH and CDR2 is LQKENI. This CDR3 contains 15 residues. Trimming cost V 2 bases and J 0 bases, with 9 bases left between them. CDR3 amino acids: CASSPKGPSTDTQYF. The CDR3 DNA sequence: TGTGCCAGCTCACCAAAGGGGCCTAGCACAGATACGCAGTATTTT.

In regard to this clonotype: At one of its ends the junction is not consistent with the germline gene, which may arise from a read error. V usage is TRBV5-1 and J usage is TRBJ2-3, with D tentatively TRBD1 (6 bases). Germline loops: CDR1 SGHRS, CDR2 YFSETQ. The CDR3 loop spans 14 amino acids. The CDR3 DNA reads as TGCGCCAGCATCTTGGGACAACCCTCAGATATGCAGTATTTT. Residues: CASILGQPSDMQYF.

The rearrangement links TRBV2 to TRBJ1-6; 11 nucleotides agree with TRBD1. From germline, CDR1 is SNHLY and CDR2 FYNNEI. The CDR3 has 15 amino acids. V trimming: 6 bases; J trimming: 5 bases; junction bases outside the gene matches: 3. The CDR3 DNA sequence: TGTGCCAGCAGGCCGGGACAGGGGGATAATTCACCCCTCCACTTT. The encoded protein is CASRPGQGDNSPLHF.

Comments on this clonotype: A read error may produce the germline difference seen at one junction end. The rearrangement joins TRBV3-1 to TRBJ2-7; D not resolved. The CDR3 extends over 15 amino acids. Germline CDR1 is LGHDT and CDR2 is YNNKEL (reference sequence). CDR3 nucleotide sequence: TGTGCCAGCAGCGCCCGACACTCCTCGGCCTATGAGCAGTACTTC. Its translation is CASSARHSSAYEQYF.

A single count supports this clonotype. V gene TRBV21-1 combines with J gene TRBJ2-4; TRBD1 is the table's D call, not checked against the DNA. The tail of the sequence fits TRBJ2-7 better, so the J call may be wrong. TRBV21-1 is a recognized pseudogene. The CDR3 runs to 14 residues. DNA of the CDR3: TGTGCCAGCAGCACCAGGGCGGACGGCTACGAGCAGTACTTC. Its protein product is CASSTRADGYEQYF.

This chain links TRBV1 with TRBJ2-3; TRBD2, the D gene given by the table, was not confirmed from the DNA. TRBV1 is termed a pseudogene. The CDR3 runs 18 residues. In nucleotides, the CDR3 is TGCACCAGCAGCCAAGGCCCGGGACTAGGGGGGGTGGTGGATACGCAGTATTTT. It specifies CTSSQGPGLGGVVDTQYF.

This clonotype was counted only a few times. This rearrangement joins TRBV29-1 to TRBJ2-1, with 16 bases aligning to TRBD2. V lost 4 bases to trimming and J lost 12 bases; unmatched junction nucleotides: 9. This CDR3 is 15 amino acids long. In germline, CDR1 is SQVTM, CDR2 ANQGSEA. The CDR3 loop reads CSVAPGLAGGPGQFF. The DNA for the CDR3 is TGCAGCGTTGCACCGGGACTAGCGGGAGGGCCGGGGCAGTTCTTC.

The count of this clonotype is one. DNA of the CDR3: TGCAGTGCTAGAGATAGTCAGGATACGCAGTATTTT. Its translation: CSARDSQDTQYF. The chain recombines TRBV20-1 with TRBJ2-3, with D unclear. Germline-derived CDR1 and CDR2 are DFQATT and SNEGSKA (reference sequence). There are 12 residues in the CDR3. The V end lost 0 bases, the J end lost 6 bases, and 7 bases lay between the germline ends.

V usage is TRBV3-1 and J usage is TRBJ2-1, with a weak D call TRBD2 (6 bases). The germline V gene encodes CDR1 LGHDT and CDR2 YNNKEL (reference sequence). V lost 0 bases and J lost 8, with 11 bases in between. CDR3 length: 14 amino acids. CDR3 amino acids: CASSQEWGGDEQFF. CDR3 sequence (DNA): TGTGCCAGCAGCCAAGAATGGGGAGGTGATGAGCAGTTCTTC.

The rearrangement uses TRBV20-1 and TRBJ2-1; 13 bases fit TRBD2. The assigned J gene may be wrong: the sequence end matches TRBJ2-7 better. Germline values: CDR1 DFQATT, CDR2 SNEGSKA (reference sequence). This CDR3 is built from 16 residues. In DNA form, the CDR3 reads TGCAGTGCTAGAGAGGGACTAGCGGGGCACTACAATGAGCAGTACTTC. The encoded protein is CSAREGLAGHYNEQYF.

This clonotype was recorded a few times. The chain has TRBV5-1 and TRBJ2-7; D not resolved. With 0 bases removed from V and 6 bases from J, the gap between germline ends came to 13 bases. There are 14 residues in the CDR3. The germline gives CDR1 SGHRS, CDR2 YFSETQ. CDR3 in amino acids: CASSLETGNGEQYF. The CDR3 nucleotides read TGCGCCAGCAGCTTGGAAACTGGTAACGGCGAGCAGTACTTC.

The table lists this clonotype with a few counts. This sequence joins TRBV5-6 and TRBJ1-2, with 7 bases identical to TRBD1. The CDR3 runs to 15 residues. The J segment lost 5 bases and the V segment lost 1 base, leaving 8 bases of the junction unmatched. Per the germline V gene, CDR1 is SGHDT and CDR2 is YYEEEE. CDR3 residues: CASSLTPGTEYGYTF. The CDR3 nucleotides are TGTGCCAGCAGCTTGACCCCGGGGACAGAGTATGGCTACACCTTC.

A few counts support this clonotype. V usage is TRBV20-1 and J usage is TRBJ2-1; 11 nucleotides agree with TRBD1. Germline V gives CDR1 DFQATT, CDR2 SNEGSKA (reference sequence). This CDR3 spans 12 amino acids. The DNA of the CDR3 is TGCAGGGGAGGACAGGGGGCAGGTGAGCAGTTCTTC. Its translation: CRGGQGAGEQFF.

The chain combines TRBV2 with TRBJ2-7; D ambiguous. Germline CDR1 is SNHLY and CDR2 is FYNNEI. This CDR3 region has 11 residues. Trimming took off 7 bases at V and 3 bases at J, with 7 bases between the two ends. The CDR3 spells CASMNLYEQYF. The CDR3 nucleotides read TGTGCCAGCATGAACCTCTACGAGCAGTACTTC. Filled out from reference TRBV2 and TRBJ2-7, the complete variable domain reads EPEVTQTPSHQVTQMGQEVILRCVPISNHLYFYWYRQILGQKVEFLVSFYNNEISEKSEIFDDQFSVERPDGSNFTLKIRSTKLEDSAMYFCASMNLYEQYFGPGTRLTVT.

V usage is TRBV20-1 and J usage is TRBJ1-2; D is unresolved. The CDR3 extends over 13 amino acids. Trimming stripped 4 bases from V and 4 bases from J, with 13 bases between. Germline loops: CDR1 DFQATT, CDR2 SNEGSKA (reference sequence). CDR3 bases: TGCAGTGCTACCAACGGGTCTAGCTATGGCTACACCTTC. Its translation: CSATNGSSYGYTF.

This clonotype was counted only a few times. This chain joins TRBV20-1 and TRBJ2-5; TRBD1 matches 12 bases. The CDR3 length is 13 residues. After removal of 6 bases from V and 11 bases from J, the junction contained 10 bases not matched to a gene. Germline CDR1 reads DFQATT; CDR2 reads SNEGSKA (reference sequence). The CDR3 DNA follows: TGCAGTGCACCGGGACAGGGGGCAAATGAGCAGTACTTC. Protein product: CSAPGQGANEQYF.

The rearrangement uses TRBV20-1 and TRBJ2-1; tentatively, D is TRBD1 (6 bases). Trimming removed 0 bases from V and 8 bases from J, with 20 bases in between. CDR1 and CDR2 (germline): DFQATT, SNEGSKA (reference sequence). This CDR3 contains 16 residues. CDR3 sequence: CSARDSGQGRHDEQFF. The CDR3, as DNA: TGCAGTGCTAGAGATTCAGGGCAGGGGCGGCACGATGAGCAGTTCTTC.

V and J are TRBV28 and TRBJ2-5; D is unresolved. In germline, CDR1 is MDHEN, CDR2 SYDVKM. V was clipped by 2 bases and J by 11 bases, with 15 bases between them. This CDR3 is 13 amino acids long. The CDR3: CASSLPTRDEQYF. For the CDR3, the DNA is TGTGCCAGCAGTTTACCTACTCGCGATGAGCAGTACTTC. The whole variable domain, remainder taken from reference TRBV28 and TRBJ2-5, is DVKVTQSSRYLVKRTGEKVFLECVQDMDHENMFWYRQDPGLGLRLIYFSYDVKMKEKGDIPEGYSVSREKKERFSLILESASTNQTSMYLCASSLPTRDEQYFGPGTRLLVL.